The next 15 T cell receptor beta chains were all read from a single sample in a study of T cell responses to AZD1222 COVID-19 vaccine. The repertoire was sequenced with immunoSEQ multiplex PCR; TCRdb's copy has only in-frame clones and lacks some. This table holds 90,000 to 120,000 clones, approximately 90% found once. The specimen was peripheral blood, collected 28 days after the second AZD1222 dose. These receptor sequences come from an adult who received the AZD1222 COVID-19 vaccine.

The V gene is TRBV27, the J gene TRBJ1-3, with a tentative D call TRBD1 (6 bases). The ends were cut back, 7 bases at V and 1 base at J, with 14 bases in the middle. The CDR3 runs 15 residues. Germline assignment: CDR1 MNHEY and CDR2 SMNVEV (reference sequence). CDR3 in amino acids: CASTLTGKSGNTIYF. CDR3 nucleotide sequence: TGTGCCAGCACCCTAACAGGGAAGTCTGGAAACACCATATATTTT.

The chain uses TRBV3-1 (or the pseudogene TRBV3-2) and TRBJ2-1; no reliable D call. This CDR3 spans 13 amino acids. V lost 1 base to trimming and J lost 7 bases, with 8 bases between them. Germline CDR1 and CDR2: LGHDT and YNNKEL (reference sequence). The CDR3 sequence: CASSQGADNEQFF. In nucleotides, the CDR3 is TGTGCCAGCAGCCAAGGGGCCGATAATGAGCAGTTCTTC.

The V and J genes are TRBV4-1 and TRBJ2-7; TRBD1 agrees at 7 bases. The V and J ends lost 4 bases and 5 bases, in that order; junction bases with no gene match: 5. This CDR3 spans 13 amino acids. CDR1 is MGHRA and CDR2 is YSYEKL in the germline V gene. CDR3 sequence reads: CASSPQGSHEQYF. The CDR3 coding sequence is TGCGCCAGCAGCCCACAGGGGAGCCACGAGCAGTACTTC.

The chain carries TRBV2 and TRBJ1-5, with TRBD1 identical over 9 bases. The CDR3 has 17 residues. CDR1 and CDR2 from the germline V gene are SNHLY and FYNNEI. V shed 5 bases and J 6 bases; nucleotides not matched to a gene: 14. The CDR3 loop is CASSTSRDRVQSQPQHF. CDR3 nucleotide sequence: TGTGCCAGCAGTACTTCCCGGGACAGGGTCCAGTCTCAGCCCCAGCATTTT.

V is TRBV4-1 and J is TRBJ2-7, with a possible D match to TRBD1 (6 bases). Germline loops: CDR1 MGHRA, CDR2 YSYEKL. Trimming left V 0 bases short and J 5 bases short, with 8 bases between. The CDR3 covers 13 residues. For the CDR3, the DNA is TGCGCCAGCAGCCAAGAAAAGGGGGACGAGCAGTACTTC. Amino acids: CASSQEKGDEQYF.

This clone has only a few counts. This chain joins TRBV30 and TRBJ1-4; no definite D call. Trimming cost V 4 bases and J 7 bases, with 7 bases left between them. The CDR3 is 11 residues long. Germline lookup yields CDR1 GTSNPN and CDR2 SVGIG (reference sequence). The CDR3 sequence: CAWTSREKLFF. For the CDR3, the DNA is TGTGCCTGGACTTCGCGTGAAAAACTGTTTTTT. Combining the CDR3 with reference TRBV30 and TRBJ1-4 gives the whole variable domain SQTIHQWPATLVQPVGSPLSLECTVEGTSNPNLYWYRQAAGRGLQLLFYSVGIGQISSEVPQNLSASRPQDRQFILSSKKLLLSDSGFYLCAWTSREKLFFGSGTQLSVL.

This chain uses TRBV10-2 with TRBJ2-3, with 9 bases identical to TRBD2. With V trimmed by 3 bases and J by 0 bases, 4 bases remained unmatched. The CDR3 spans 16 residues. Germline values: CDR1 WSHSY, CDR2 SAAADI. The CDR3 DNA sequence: TGCGCCAGCAGTGACGAGCGGGGGGTGAGCACAGATACGCAGTATTTT. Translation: CASSDERGVSTDTQYF.

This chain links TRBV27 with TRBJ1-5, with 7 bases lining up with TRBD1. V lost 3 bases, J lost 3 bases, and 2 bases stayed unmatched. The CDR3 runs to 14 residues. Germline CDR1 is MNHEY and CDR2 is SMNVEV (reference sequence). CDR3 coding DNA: TGTGCCAGCAGTTTGGGACAGCACAATCAGCCCCAGCATTTT. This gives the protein CASSLGQHNQPQHF.

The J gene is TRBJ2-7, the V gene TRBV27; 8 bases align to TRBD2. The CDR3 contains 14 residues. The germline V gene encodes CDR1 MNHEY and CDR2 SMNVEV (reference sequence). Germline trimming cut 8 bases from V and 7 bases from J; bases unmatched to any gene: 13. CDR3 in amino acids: CASQPSQGGGEQYF. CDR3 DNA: TGTGCCAGCCAACCGTCACAGGGCGGGGGGGAGCAGTACTTC.

The CDR3 nucleotides read TGTGCCAGCAGTTACGTAGAGACCGGGGAGCTGTTTTTT. Translation gives CASSYVETGELFF. V gene TRBV6-2 or TRBV6-3 combines with J gene TRBJ2-2; D is undetermined. Germline V gene lookup returns CDR1 MNHEY and CDR2 SVGEGT. This CDR3 spans 13 amino acids. The V end was cut by 2 bases, the J end by 5 bases, with 6 bases between.

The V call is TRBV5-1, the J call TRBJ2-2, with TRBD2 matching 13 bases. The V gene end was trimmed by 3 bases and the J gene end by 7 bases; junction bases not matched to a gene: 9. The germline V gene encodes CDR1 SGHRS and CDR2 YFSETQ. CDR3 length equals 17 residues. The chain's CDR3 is CASSSFTSGGASGELFF. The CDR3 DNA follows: TGCGCCAGCAGCTCTTTCACTAGCGGGGGGGCCAGCGGGGAGCTGTTTTTT. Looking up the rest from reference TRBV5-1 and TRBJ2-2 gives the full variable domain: KAGVTQTPRYLIKTRGQQVTLSCSPISGHRSVSWYQQTPGQGLQFLFEYFSETQRNKGNFPGRFSGRQFSNSRSEMNVSTLELGDSALYLCASSSFTSGGASGELFFGEGSRLTVL.

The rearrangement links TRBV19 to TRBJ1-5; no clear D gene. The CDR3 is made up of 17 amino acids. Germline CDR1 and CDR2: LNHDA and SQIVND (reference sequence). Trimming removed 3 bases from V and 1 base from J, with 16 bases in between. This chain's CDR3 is CASSIRPLGLSNQPQHF. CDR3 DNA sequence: TGTGCCAGTAGTATTCGGCCATTGGGCTTAAGCAATCAGCCCCAGCATTTT.

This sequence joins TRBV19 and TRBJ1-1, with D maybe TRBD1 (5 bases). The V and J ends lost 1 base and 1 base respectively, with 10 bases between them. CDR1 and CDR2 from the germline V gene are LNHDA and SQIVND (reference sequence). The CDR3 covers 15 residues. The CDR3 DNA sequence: TGTGCCAGTAGTATAGGGGCAGGGCGGAACACTGAAGCTTTCTTT. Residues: CASSIGAGRNTEAFF.

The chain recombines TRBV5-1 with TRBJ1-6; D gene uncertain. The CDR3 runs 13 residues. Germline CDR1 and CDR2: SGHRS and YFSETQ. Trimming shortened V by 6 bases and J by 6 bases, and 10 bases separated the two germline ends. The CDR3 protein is CASTLDGNSPLHF. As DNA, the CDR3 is TGCGCCAGCACCCTGGACGGTAATTCACCCCTCCACTTT.

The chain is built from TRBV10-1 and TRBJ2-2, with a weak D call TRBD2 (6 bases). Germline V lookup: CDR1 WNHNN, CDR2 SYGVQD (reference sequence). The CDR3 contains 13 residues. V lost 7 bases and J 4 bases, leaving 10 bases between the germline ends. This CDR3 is CASNRGGTGELFF. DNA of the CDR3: TGCGCCAGCAATAGGGGAGGCACCGGGGAGCTGTTTTTT.